This T cell receptor (beta chain) was identified in a study of blood T cells in healthy people across ages. Study-level results: More naive CD4+ cells and higher diversity marked long-lived donors relative to aged donors.

Sample donors were healthy Caucasian individuals that came from Russia, aged roughly 6 to 100. Drawn from each donor were 7.5 to 10 milliliters of peripheral blood. Total RNA, at least 5.5 micrograms per sample, came from PBMCs. The CDR3 covers 13 residues. The use of a sample-barcoded 5' primer and a J-beta primer mix characterized a second PCR of roughly 7 to 11 cycles. From the 5' RACE reads, TCRdb called clonotypes with MiXCR, one entry per CDR3 protein. The top ten clones hold about 20% of a sample with some 730,000 distinct CDR3 sequences, over 20% of them seen once. A word on this clonotype: Its antigen is unknown.

The receptor was derived from an older man in good health. The source material was blood. V and J are TRBV12-3 or TRBV12-4 and TRBJ2-5, with a tentative D call TRBD2 (6 bases). The J call may be mistaken, given a closer DNA end match to TRBJ2-7. The CDR3: CASSPRESYEQYF. CDR3 nucleotide sequence: TGTGCCAGCAGTCCCCGGGAGTCCTACGAGCAGTACTTC.